These 7 T cell receptor beta chains originate from one sample sequenced in a study of CD8+CD57+ T cells in acquired aplastic anemia. The study profiled TCR beta VDJ and CDR3 using genomic DNA as template. Using its own MiXCR run on the reads, TCRdb lists one record per CDR3 protein. The sample holds around 130,000 distinct CDR3 sequences, 58% seen once. CD8+CD57+ cell expansion had been shown by flow cytometry in patients chosen for sequencing. The source material was sorted CD4+, CD8+, or CD8+CD57+ T cells (not recorded which) from PBMCs. All receptors derive from a human donor with aplastic anemia.

The gene calls are TRBV6-1 and TRBJ2-1, with D perhaps TRBD2 (5 bases). CDR1 and CDR2 from the germline V gene are MNHNS and SASEGT. The CDR3 runs 12 residues. Trimming stripped 5 bases from V and 9 bases from J, with 11 bases between. In DNA, the CDR3 is TGTGCCAGCAGTCCTCCGGCGGGTGAGCAGTTCTTC. This codes for CASSPPAGEQFF.

The chain has TRBV25-1 and TRBJ2-3; 12 bases are a match to TRBD2. J gave up 2 bases and V 3 bases, and 3 bases lay outside the gene matches. The CDR3 consists of 16 residues. Germline CDR1 and CDR2: MGHDK and SYGVNS. CDR3 in amino acids: CASSDGLAGSTDTQYF. The CDR3 bases are TGTGCCAGCAGTGATGGACTAGCGGGATCCACAGATACGCAGTATTTT. Together with reference TRBV25-1 and TRBJ2-3, the CDR3 gives the full variable domain: EADIYQTPRYLVIGTGKKITLECSQTMGHDKMYWYQQDPGMELHLIHYSYGVNSTEKGDLSSESTVSRIRTEHFPLTLESARPSHTSQYLCASSDGLAGSTDTQYFGPGTRLTVL.

This chain joins TRBV7-6 and TRBJ2-5; 7 positions agree with TRBD1. The CDR3 covers 14 residues. Germline CDR1 is SGHVS and CDR2 is FNYEAQ. The V and J ends lost 3 bases and 4 bases, in that order; junction bases with no gene match: 5. CDR3 bases: TGTGCCAGCAGCTTGAGGGGGCGCCGAGAGACCCAGTACTTC. It is translated as CASSLRGRRETQYF.

The rearrangement joins TRBV7-3 to TRBJ1-1; D is undetermined. The germline V and J ends were trimmed by 3 bases and 4 bases, with 9 bases remaining between them. Germline CDR1 is SGHTA and CDR2 is FQGTGA. CDR3 size: 13 residues. The CDR3 spells CASSFREGTEAFF. The DNA for the CDR3 is TGTGCCAGCAGCTTTAGGGAAGGCACTGAAGCTTTCTTT.

The gene calls are TRBV28 and TRBJ1-1; maybe TRBD1 (6 bases). This CDR3 contains 15 residues. CDR1 is MDHEN and CDR2 is SYDVKM in the germline V gene. Trimming removed 6 bases at V and 2 bases at J, with 16 bases between. The CDR3, as DNA: TGTGCCAGCAGCGTCCGTTGGACAGCTAACACTGAAGCTTTCTTT. It encodes CASSVRWTANTEAFF.

The V gene is TRBV10-3, the J gene TRBJ1-1; 11 nucleotides agree with TRBD1. The CDR3 runs 18 residues. With 7 bases clipped from V and 0 bases from J, the junction kept 13 bases outside the gene matches. From germline, CDR1 is ENHRY and CDR2 SYGVKD. The CDR3 sequence: CAITGTGGTLIMNTEAFF. As DNA, the CDR3 is TGTGCCATCACGGGGACAGGGGGGACCCTTATCATGAACACTGAAGCTTTCTTT.

The genes are TRBV6-5 and TRBJ1-5, with D possibly TRBD1 on 5 matching bases. V lost 0 bases and J 5 bases, leaving 11 bases between the germline ends. CDR1 and CDR2 from the germline V gene are MNHEY and SVGAGI. CDR3 length: 15 residues. Written as DNA, the CDR3 is TGTGCCAGCAGTTACTCGAGCAGGGAGGATCAGCCCCAGCATTTT. Translating it yields CASSYSSREDQPQHF.